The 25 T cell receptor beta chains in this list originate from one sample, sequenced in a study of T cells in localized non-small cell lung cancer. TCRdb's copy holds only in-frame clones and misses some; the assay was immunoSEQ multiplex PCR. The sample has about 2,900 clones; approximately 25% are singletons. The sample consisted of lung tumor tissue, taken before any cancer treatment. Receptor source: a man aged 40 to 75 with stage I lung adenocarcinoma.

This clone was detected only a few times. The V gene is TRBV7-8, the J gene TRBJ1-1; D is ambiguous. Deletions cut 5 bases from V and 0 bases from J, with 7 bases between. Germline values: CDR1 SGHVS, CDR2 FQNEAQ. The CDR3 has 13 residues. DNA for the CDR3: TGTGCCAGCAGCCTACAACTGAACACTGAAGCTTTCTTT. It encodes CASSLQLNTEAFF. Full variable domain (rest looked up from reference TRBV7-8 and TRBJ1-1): GAGVSQSPRYKVAKRGQDVALRCDPISGHVSLFWYQQALGQGPEFLTYFQNEAQLDKSGLPSDRFFAERPEGSVSTLKIQRTQQEDSAVYLCASSLQLNTEAFFGQGTRLTVV.

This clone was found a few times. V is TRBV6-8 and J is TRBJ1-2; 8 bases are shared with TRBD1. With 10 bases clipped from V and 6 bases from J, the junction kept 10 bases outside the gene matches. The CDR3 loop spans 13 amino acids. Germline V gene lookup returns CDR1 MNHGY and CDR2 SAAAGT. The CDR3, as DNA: TGTGCCATCAGCCTCCAGGGGGCTGATGGCTACACCTTC. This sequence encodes CAISLQGADGYTF.

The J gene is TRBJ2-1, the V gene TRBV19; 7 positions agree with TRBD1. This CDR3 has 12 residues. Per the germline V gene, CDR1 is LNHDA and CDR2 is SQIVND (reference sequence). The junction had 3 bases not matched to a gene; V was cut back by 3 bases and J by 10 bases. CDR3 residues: CASSMQTGEQFF. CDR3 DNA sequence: TGTGCCAGTAGTATGCAGACAGGGGAGCAGTTCTTC.

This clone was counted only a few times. The CDR3, as DNA: TGTGCCAGCAGTCCTCCAGGGTTGGGTCAGCCCCAGCATTTT. It specifies CASSPPGLGQPQHF. The chain couples TRBV6-8 to TRBJ1-5; the D gene is possibly TRBD1 (5 bases). The CDR3 extends over 14 amino acids. Germline V CDR1 and CDR2: MNHGY, SAAAGT. Deletions cut 5 bases from V and 6 bases from J, with 14 bases between.

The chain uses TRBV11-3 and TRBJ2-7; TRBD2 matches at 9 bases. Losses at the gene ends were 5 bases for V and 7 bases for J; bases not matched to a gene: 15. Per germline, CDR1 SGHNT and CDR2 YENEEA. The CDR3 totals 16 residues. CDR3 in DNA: TGTGCCAGCAGCCCTAGTGGCGGGAGGGCCAGGTTTGAGCAGTACTTC. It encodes CASSPSGGRARFEQYF.

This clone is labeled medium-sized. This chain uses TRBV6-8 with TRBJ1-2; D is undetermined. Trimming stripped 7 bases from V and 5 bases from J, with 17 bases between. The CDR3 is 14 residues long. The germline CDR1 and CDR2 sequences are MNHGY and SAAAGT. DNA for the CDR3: TGTGCCAGCAATCCTACGGGCTTTAGTTATGGCTACACCTTC. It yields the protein CASNPTGFSYGYTF.

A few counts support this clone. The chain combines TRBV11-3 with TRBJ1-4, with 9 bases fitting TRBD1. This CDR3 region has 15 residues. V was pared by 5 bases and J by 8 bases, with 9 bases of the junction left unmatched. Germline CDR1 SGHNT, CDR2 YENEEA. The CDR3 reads CASSPGQGQGEKLFF. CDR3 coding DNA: TGTGCCAGCAGCCCAGGACAGGGGCAGGGCGAAAAACTGTTTTTT.

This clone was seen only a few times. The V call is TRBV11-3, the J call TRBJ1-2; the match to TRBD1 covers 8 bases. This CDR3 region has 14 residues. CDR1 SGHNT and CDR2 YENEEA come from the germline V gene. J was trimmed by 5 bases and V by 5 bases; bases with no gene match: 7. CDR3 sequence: CASSVGGTGYGYTF. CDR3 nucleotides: TGTGCCAGCAGCGTAGGCGGGACAGGATATGGCTACACCTTC.

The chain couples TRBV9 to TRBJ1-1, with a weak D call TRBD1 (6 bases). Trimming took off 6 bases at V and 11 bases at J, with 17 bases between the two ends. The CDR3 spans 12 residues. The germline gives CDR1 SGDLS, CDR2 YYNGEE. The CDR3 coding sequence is TGTGCCAGCATTATACTAGGGACATCCGCTTTCTTT. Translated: CASIILGTSAFF.

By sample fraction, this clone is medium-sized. The CDR3 DNA is TGTGCCAGCAGCTTAGGGGACAGGGGGCTGAGGGATGAGCAGTTCTTC. Its translation: CASSLGDRGLRDEQFF. V and J are TRBV11-3 and TRBJ2-1, with TRBD1 matching 12 bases. The germline CDR1 and CDR2 sequences are SGHNT and YENEEA. V shed 1 base and J 8 bases; nucleotides not matched to a gene: 6. CDR3 length: 16 amino acids.

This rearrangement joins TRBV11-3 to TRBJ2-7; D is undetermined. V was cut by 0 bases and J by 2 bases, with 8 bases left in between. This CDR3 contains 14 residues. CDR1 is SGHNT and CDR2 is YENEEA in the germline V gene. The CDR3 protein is CASSLEPGPYEQYF. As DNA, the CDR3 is TGTGCCAGCAGCTTAGAGCCGGGCCCCTACGAGCAGTACTTC. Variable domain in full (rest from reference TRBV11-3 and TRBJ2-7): EAGVVQSPRYKIIEKKQPVAFWCNPISGHNTLYWYLQNLGQGPELLIRYENEEAVDDSQLPKDRFSAERLKGVDSTLKIQPAELGDSAVYLCASSLEPGPYEQYFGPGTRLTVT.

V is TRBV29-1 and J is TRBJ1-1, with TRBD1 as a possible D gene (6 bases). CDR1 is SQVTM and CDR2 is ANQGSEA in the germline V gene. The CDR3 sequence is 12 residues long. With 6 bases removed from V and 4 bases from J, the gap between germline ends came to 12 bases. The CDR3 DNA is TGCAGCGTGACAGGCATCGGCACTGAAGCTTTCTTT. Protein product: CSVTGIGTEAFF.

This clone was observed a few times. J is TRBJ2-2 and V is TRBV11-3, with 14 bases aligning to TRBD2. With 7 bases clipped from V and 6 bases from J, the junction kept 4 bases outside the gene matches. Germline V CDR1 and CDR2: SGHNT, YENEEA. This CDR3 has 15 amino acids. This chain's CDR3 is CASIRTSGRPGELFF. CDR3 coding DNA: TGTGCCAGCATCCGGACTAGCGGGAGGCCCGGGGAGCTGTTTTTT.

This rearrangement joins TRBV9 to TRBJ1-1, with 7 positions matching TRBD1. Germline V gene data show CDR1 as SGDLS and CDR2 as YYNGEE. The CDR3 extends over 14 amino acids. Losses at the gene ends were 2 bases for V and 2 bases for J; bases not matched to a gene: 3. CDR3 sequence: CASSVGTANTEAFF. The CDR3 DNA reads TGTGCCAGCAGCGTCGGGACAGCCAACACTGAAGCTTTCTTT.

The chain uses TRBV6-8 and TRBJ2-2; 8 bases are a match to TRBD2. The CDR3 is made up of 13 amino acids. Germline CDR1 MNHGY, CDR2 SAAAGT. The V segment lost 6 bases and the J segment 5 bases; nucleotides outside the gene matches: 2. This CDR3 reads CASSRGGTGELFF. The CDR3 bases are TGTGCCAGCAGCCGCGGGGGGACCGGGGAGCTGTTTTTT.

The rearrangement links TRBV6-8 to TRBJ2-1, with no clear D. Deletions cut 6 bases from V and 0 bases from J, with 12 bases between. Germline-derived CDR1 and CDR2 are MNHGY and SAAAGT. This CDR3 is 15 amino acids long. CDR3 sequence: CASSTDRSSYNEQFF. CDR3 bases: TGTGCCAGCAGCACCGACCGGAGCTCCTACAATGAGCAGTTCTTC.

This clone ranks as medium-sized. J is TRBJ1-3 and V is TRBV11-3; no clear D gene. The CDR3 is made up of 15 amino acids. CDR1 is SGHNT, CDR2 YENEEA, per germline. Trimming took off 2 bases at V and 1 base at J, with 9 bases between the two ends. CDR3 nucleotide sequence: TGTGCCAGCAGCTTACCTCGGACGTCTGGAAACACCATATATTTT. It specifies CASSLPRTSGNTIYF.

DNA of the CDR3: TGCGCCAGCAGTCCAGGACAGGGGGAGGAAGAGACCCAGTACTTC. Protein sequence: CASSPGQGEEETQYF. The V gene is TRBV10-2, the J gene TRBJ2-5, with 10 bases lining up with TRBD1. J gave up 3 bases and V 5 bases, and 6 bases lay outside the gene matches. The CDR3 spans 15 residues. Germline-derived CDR1 and CDR2 are WSHSY and SAAADI.

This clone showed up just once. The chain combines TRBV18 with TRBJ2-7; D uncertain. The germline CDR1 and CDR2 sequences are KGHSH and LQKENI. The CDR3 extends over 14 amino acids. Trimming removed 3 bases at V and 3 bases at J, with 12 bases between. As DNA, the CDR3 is TGTGCCAGCTCACCGGGATCAGAGAGCTACGAGCAGTACTTC. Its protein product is CASSPGSESYEQYF.

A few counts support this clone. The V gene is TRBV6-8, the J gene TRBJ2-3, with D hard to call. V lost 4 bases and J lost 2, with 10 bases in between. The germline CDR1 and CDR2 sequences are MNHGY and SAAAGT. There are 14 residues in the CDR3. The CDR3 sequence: CASSSTQTTDTQYF. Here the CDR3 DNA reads TGTGCCAGCAGTTCGACCCAAACCACAGATACGCAGTATTTT.

The CDR3 coding sequence is TGTGCCAGCTCACCGAAAGGGGGGAACACCGGGGAGCTGTTTTTT. Its translation: CASSPKGGNTGELFF. The chain carries TRBV18 and TRBJ2-2; a possible D gene is TRBD1 (6 bases). Germline V gives CDR1 KGHSH, CDR2 LQKENI. The CDR3 covers 15 residues. V was trimmed by 3 bases and J by 1 base, leaving 9 bases between them.

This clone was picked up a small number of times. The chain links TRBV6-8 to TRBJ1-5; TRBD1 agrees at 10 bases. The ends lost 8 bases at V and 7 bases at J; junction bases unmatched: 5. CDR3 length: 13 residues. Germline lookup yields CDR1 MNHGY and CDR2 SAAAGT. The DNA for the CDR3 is TGTGCCAGCGGCCGGGACAGGGGACAGCCCCAGCATTTT. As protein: CASGRDRGQPQHF.

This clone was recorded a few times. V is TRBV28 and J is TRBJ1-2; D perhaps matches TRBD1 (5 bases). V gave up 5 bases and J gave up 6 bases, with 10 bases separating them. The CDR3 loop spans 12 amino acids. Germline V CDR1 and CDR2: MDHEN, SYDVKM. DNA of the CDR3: TGTGCCAGCAGTCTATTACAGGATGGCTACACCTTC. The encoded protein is CASSLLQDGYTF.

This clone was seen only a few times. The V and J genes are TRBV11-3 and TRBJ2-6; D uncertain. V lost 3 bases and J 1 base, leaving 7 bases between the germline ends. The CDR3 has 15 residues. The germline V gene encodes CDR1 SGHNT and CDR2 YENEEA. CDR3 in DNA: TGTGCCAGCAGCTTGTCCGGGTCTGGGGCCAACGTCCTGACTTTC. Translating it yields CASSLSGSGANVLTF. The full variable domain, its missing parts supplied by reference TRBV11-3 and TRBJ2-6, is EAGVVQSPRYKIIEKKQPVAFWCNPISGHNTLYWYLQNLGQGPELLIRYENEEAVDDSQLPKDRFSAERLKGVDSTLKIQPAELGDSAVYLCASSLSGSGANVLTFGAGSRLTVL.

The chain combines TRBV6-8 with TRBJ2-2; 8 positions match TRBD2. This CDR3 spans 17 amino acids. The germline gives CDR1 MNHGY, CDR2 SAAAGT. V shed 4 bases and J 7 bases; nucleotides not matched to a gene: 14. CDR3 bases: TGTGCCAGCAGTTCGGGGGGGCTAGCGGGTTTCGTCGGGGAGCTGTTTTTT. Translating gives CASSSGGLAGFVGELFF.